Listed here are 30 T cell receptor beta chains from one sample, sequenced in a study of OX40 agonist ivuxolimab in advanced cancers. Libraries were prepared by immunoSEQ multiplex PCR; TCRdb keeps only in-frame clonotypes and omits some of them. The table has some 45,000 clones, approximately 84% seen once; the top ten hold about 35%. The source material was CD4+ or CD8+ T cells sorted from blood, sampled in a trial of the OX40 agonist ivuxolimab. These receptors were collected from an adult with an advanced solid tumor such as melanoma, head and neck, liver or kidney cancer.

The rearrangement joins TRBV4-1 to TRBJ2-7; D may be TRBD1 or TRBD2 (5 bases each). Trimming removed 2 bases from V and 3 bases from J, with 14 bases in between. The CDR3 is made up of 15 amino acids. Germline values: CDR1 MGHRA, CDR2 YSYEKL. The chain's CDR3 is CASSQSGTLYYEQYF. The CDR3 nucleotides are TGCGCCAGCAGCCAATCCGGGACCCTATACTACGAGCAGTACTTC.

This CDR3 reads CASNPQGASPLPGELFF. CDR3 bases: TGCGCCAGCAACCCTCAGGGGGCCAGTCCTCTGCCCGGGGAGCTGTTTTTT. The chain employs TRBV5-1 and TRBJ2-2; 8 bases align to TRBD1. The V gene's germline CDR1 is SGHRS and CDR2 YFSETQ. The V and J ends lost 6 bases and 6 bases, in that order; junction bases with no gene match: 16. The CDR3 extends over 17 amino acids.

The chain employs TRBV6-6 and TRBJ1-4; TRBD1 is a possible D gene (5 bases). CDR1 is MNHNY, CDR2 SVGAGI, per germline (reference sequence). The CDR3 loop spans 13 amino acids. Trimming shortened V by 7 bases and J by 4 bases, and 10 bases separated the two germline ends. CDR3 sequence reads: CASTGGFNEKLFF. CDR3 sequence (DNA): TGTGCCAGCACTGGGGGTTTTAATGAAAAACTGTTTTTT.

The rearrangement links TRBV10-3 to TRBJ2-1; D is ambiguous. This CDR3 is 15 amino acids long. Germline V CDR1 and CDR2: ENHRY, SYGVKD. V lost 3 bases and J lost 5, with 14 bases in between. CDR3 protein: CAISESQSLNNEQFF. As DNA, the CDR3 is TGTGCCATCAGTGAATCGCAATCCCTCAACAATGAGCAGTTCTTC.

This chain connects TRBV7-9 to TRBJ1-3, with D hard to call. Trimming removed 1 base at V and 7 bases at J, with 8 bases between. The CDR3 contains 13 residues. The germline CDR1 and CDR2 sequences are SEHNR and FQNEAQ (reference sequence). Here the CDR3 reads CASSLGVGNTIYF. CDR3 bases: TGTGCCAGCAGCTTAGGGGTGGGGAACACCATATATTTT.

V and J are TRBV19 and TRBJ1-5; TRBD1 agrees at 7 bases. Trimming removed 6 bases from V and 3 bases from J; junction bases left unmatched: 5. The CDR3 is 14 residues long. Germline-derived CDR1 and CDR2 are LNHDA and SQIVND (reference sequence). CDR3 in DNA: TGTGCCAGTAGCCGGCAGGGGGTCAATCAGCCCCAGCATTTT. Translated, it gives CASSRQGVNQPQHF. Variable domain in full (rest from reference TRBV19 and TRBJ1-5): DGGITQSPKYLFRKEGQNVTLSCEQNLNHDAMYWYRQDPGQGLRLIYYSQIVNDFQKGDIAEGYSVSREKKESFPLTVTSAQKNPTAFYLCASSRQGVNQPQHFGDGTRLSIL.

The J gene is TRBJ1-1, the V gene TRBV29-1; D remains ambiguous. The CDR3 has 11 residues. Per the germline V gene, CDR1 is SQVTM and CDR2 is ANQGSEA. The V end was cut by 4 bases, the J end by 5 bases, with 8 bases between. CDR3 in amino acids: CSVGRQTEAFF. CDR3 coding DNA: TGCAGCGTTGGACGGCAGACTGAAGCTTTCTTT.

This clone has only a few counts. The CDR3 reads CASSTGQGDEQYF. Here the CDR3 DNA reads TGTGCCAGCTCTACGGGACAGGGAGACGAGCAGTACTTC. The V gene is TRBV18, the J gene TRBJ2-7; 9 nucleotides match TRBD1. Germline trimming cut 6 bases from V and 5 bases from J; bases unmatched to any gene: 5. This CDR3 spans 13 amino acids. CDR1 is KGHSH, CDR2 LQKENI, per germline.

The chain joins TRBV10-2 to TRBJ2-3; 11 nucleotides agree with TRBD2. Germline V CDR1 and CDR2: WSHSY, SAAADI. With 10 bases clipped from V and 0 bases from J, the junction kept 12 bases outside the gene matches. This CDR3 comprises 17 residues. This chain's CDR3 is CATSGASGGPSTDTQYF. The CDR3 nucleotides read TGCGCCACCTCCGGGGCTAGCGGGGGGCCTAGCACAGATACGCAGTATTTT.

The rearrangement joins TRBV28 to TRBJ1-5; D call uncertain. Trimming pared 7 bases from V and 5 bases from J, leaving 12 bases between. The CDR3 loop spans 13 amino acids. Germline CDR1 is MDHEN and CDR2 is SYDVKM. CDR3 DNA sequence: TGTGCCAGCATTCCAGGACTGGATCAGCCCCAGCATTTT. It codes for CASIPGLDQPQHF. Full variable domain (outside the CDR3, taken from reference TRBV28 and TRBJ1-5): DVKVTQSSRYLVKRTGEKVFLECVQDMDHENMFWYRQDPGLGLRLIYFSYDVKMKEKGDIPEGYSVSREKKERFSLILESASTNQTSMYLCASIPGLDQPQHFGDGTRLSIL.

The chain employs TRBV19 and TRBJ1-1; tentatively, D is TRBD1 (6 bases). This CDR3 has 16 residues. Looked up from germline, CDR1 is LNHDA and CDR2 is SQIVND (reference sequence). V lost 4 bases and J lost 0, with 15 bases in between. The CDR3 sequence: CASSNTRGAMNTEAFF. The CDR3 DNA sequence: TGTGCCAGTAGTAATACCCGGGGGGCCATGAACACTGAAGCTTTCTTT.

V is TRBV6-1 and J is TRBJ1-2; unclear D gene. The germline V gene has CDR1 MNHNS and CDR2 SASEGT. There are 13 residues in the CDR3. Trimming took off 6 bases at V and 3 bases at J, with 11 bases between the two ends. The CDR3 loop reads CASRPRGDYGYTF. In DNA, the CDR3 is TGTGCCAGCAGACCCCGCGGGGACTATGGCTACACCTTC.

The chain recombines TRBV5-8 with TRBJ2-3; TRBD2 aligns across 8 bases. Germline loops: CDR1 SGHTS, CDR2 YDEGEE. The CDR3 runs to 17 residues. The junction had 12 bases not matched to a gene; V was cut back by 2 bases and J by 4 bases. The CDR3 DNA sequence: TGTGCCAGCAGCTTACCGATAAGCGGGAGAATCTCAGATACGCAGTATTTT. Translated: CASSLPISGRISDTQYF. The full variable domain, in which reference TRBV5-8 and TRBJ2-3 provide the parts outside the CDR3, is EAGVTQSPTHLIKTRGQQATLRCSPISGHTSVYWYQQALGLGLQFLLWYDEGEERNRGNFPPRFSGRQFPNYSSELNVNALELEDSALYLCASSLPISGRISDTQYFGPGTRLTVL.

V gene TRBV7-8 combines with J gene TRBJ2-5; 9 bases map to TRBD1. CDR1 is SGHVS, CDR2 FQNEAQ, per germline. V shed 5 bases, J shed 5 bases, and the junction held 15 bases outside the gene matches. The CDR3 runs to 17 residues. CDR3 DNA: TGTGCCAGCAGCATTACAGGGGGCTGGGATGCCAGGGAGACCCAGTACTTC. This sequence encodes CASSITGGWDARETQYF. Full variable domain (missing parts from reference TRBV7-8 and TRBJ2-5): GAGVSQSPRYKVAKRGQDVALRCDPISGHVSLFWYQQALGQGPEFLTYFQNEAQLDKSGLPSDRFFAERPEGSVSTLKIQRTQQEDSAVYLCASSITGGWDARETQYFGPGTRLLVL.

CDR3 in amino acids: CASREEGGQPATNEKLFF. CDR3 sequence (DNA): TGTGCCAGCAGGGAAGAAGGAGGACAGCCGGCAACTAATGAAAAACTGTTTTTT. The chain joins TRBV28 to TRBJ1-4; the D gene is possibly TRBD1 (6 bases). The V gene's germline CDR1 is MDHEN and CDR2 SYDVKM. This CDR3 is 18 amino acids long. V was shortened by 6 bases and J by 0 bases, with 20 bases between the two germline ends.

The chain employs TRBV7-9 and TRBJ2-3; TRBD2 is a possible D gene (6 bases). The germline V gene has CDR1 SEHNR and CDR2 FQNEAQ (reference sequence). The CDR3 totals 14 residues. V was trimmed by 1 base and J by 5 bases, leaving 10 bases between them. The CDR3 nucleotides read TGTGCCAGCAGCTTAGAAATTAGCGGAGATACGCAGTATTTT. Encoded protein: CASSLEISGDTQYF. Using reference TRBV7-9 and TRBJ2-3 for the parts outside the CDR3, the full variable domain is DTGVSQNPRHKITKRGQNVTFRCDPISEHNRLYWYRQTLGQGPEFLTYFQNEAQLEKSRLLSDRFSAERPKGSFSTLEIQRTEQGDSAMYLCASSLEISGDTQYFGPGTRLTVL.

The chain is built from TRBV5-1 and TRBJ1-6, with D possibly matching TRBD1 (5 bases). Trimming shortened V by 2 bases and J by 8 bases, and 11 bases separated the two germline ends. This CDR3 has 14 amino acids. Germline-derived CDR1 and CDR2 are SGHRS and YFSETQ. CDR3 in DNA: TGCGCCAGCAGCTTAGGGGTTGGGGATTCACCCCTCCACTTT. This codes for CASSLGVGDSPLHF.

This chain links TRBV2 with TRBJ2-7, with 7 positions matching TRBD1. The CDR3 consists of 15 residues. Germline CDR1 and CDR2: SNHLY and FYNNEI. After removal of 6 bases from V and 0 bases from J, the junction contained 8 bases not matched to a gene. The CDR3 DNA reads TGTGCCAGCAGCTCCACGGGACAGACCTCCTACGAGCAGTACTTC. This codes for CASSSTGQTSYEQYF.

The rearrangement joins TRBV18 to TRBJ2-5; possible D gene TRBD1, 6 bases. Near its end, the DNA agrees better with TRBJ2-7, so the J call may be wrong. Germline V gene data show CDR1 as KGHSH and CDR2 as LQKENI. The CDR3 runs to 14 residues. The CDR3 DNA is TGTGCCAGCTCACCGGGTCAGGGGTCCGGCGAGCAGTACTTC. This sequence encodes CASSPGQGSGEQYF.

V and J are TRBV11-2 and TRBJ2-3; D call uncertain. The ends were cut back, 5 bases at V and 4 bases at J, with 16 bases in the middle. In germline, CDR1 is SGHAT, CDR2 FQNNGV. The CDR3 totals 15 residues. CDR3 in amino acids: CASSPRLGVPDTQYF. CDR3 bases: TGTGCCAGCAGCCCCCGACTTGGCGTTCCAGATACGCAGTATTTT. Variable domain in full (rest from reference TRBV11-2 and TRBJ2-3): EAGVAQSPRYKIIEKRQSVAFWCNPISGHATLYWYQQILGQGPKLLIQFQNNGVVDDSQLPKDRFSAERLKGVDSTLKIQPAKLEDSAVYLCASSPRLGVPDTQYFGPGTRLTVL.

The rearrangement joins TRBV20-1 to TRBJ2-1; no firm D call. The CDR3 is 11 amino acids. CDR1 and CDR2 (germline): DFQATT, SNEGSKA (reference sequence). V was pared by 0 bases and J by 8 bases, with 5 bases between. The CDR3: CSARDRDEQFF. As DNA, the CDR3 is TGCAGTGCTAGAGATCGGGATGAGCAGTTCTTC.

This clone appeared a single time. The V call is TRBV21-1, the J call TRBJ1-3. TRBV21-1 is assigned pseudogene status. The CDR3 is made up of 17 amino acids. CDR3 loop: CASGPSGALSSGNTIYF. The CDR3, as DNA: TGTGCCAGCGGCCCGTCTGGAGCACTGAGCTCTGGAAACACCATATATTTT.

The rearrangement uses TRBV13 and TRBJ2-6, with D perhaps assigned TRBD1 or TRBD2 (5 bases each). V was trimmed by 5 bases and J by 0 bases, leaving 11 bases between them. The CDR3 has 16 residues. Germline assignment: CDR1 PRHDT and CDR2 FYEKMQ (reference sequence). This CDR3 is CASSQGRLSGANVLTF. The CDR3, as DNA: TGTGCCAGCAGCCAGGGACGCCTCTCTGGGGCCAACGTCCTGACTTTC.

The chain links TRBV6-6 to TRBJ2-7, with D hard to call. V shed 0 bases and J shed 0 bases, with 6 bases lying between them. Germline-derived CDR1 and CDR2 are MNHNY and SVGAGI (reference sequence). CDR3 length: 14 amino acids. The DNA for the CDR3 is TGTGCCAGCAGTTACTCTCGGAACTCCTACGAGCAGTACTTC. Residues: CASSYSRNSYEQYF.

The chain combines TRBV5-6 with TRBJ1-2; D might be TRBD1 (6 bases). V was pared by 1 base and J by 5 bases, with 12 bases between. Per germline, CDR1 SGHDT and CDR2 YYEEEE. CDR3 size: 14 residues. The CDR3 DNA follows: TGTGCCAGCAGCTTGATCGGCCAGGGGTATGGCTACACCTTC. Its translation is CASSLIGQGYGYTF.

V is TRBV4-1 and J is TRBJ1-5, with D possibly TRBD1 on 5 matching bases. Trimming left V 4 bases short and J 7 bases short, with 20 bases between. The CDR3 length is 16 residues. From germline, CDR1 is MGHRA and CDR2 YSYEKL. CDR3 residues: CASSLTVLRGVQPQHF. The CDR3 DNA reads as TGCGCCAGCAGCCTTACGGTTTTACGGGGGGTCCAGCCCCAGCATTTT.

The CDR3 protein is CASSPSGGATGELFF. The CDR3 region has the DNA TGCGCCAGCAGCCCCTCTGGGGGGGCAACCGGGGAGCTGTTTTTT. The chain has TRBV4-1 and TRBJ2-2; TRBD2 is a possible D gene (7 bases). The CDR3 runs to 15 residues. Between the trimmed V and J ends, which lost 4 bases and 5 bases, there was a span of 14 bases. Germline loops: CDR1 MGHRA, CDR2 YSYEKL.

The chain carries TRBV6-1 and TRBJ1-4, with D uncertain. Trimming removed 7 bases from V and 8 bases from J, with 14 bases in between. CDR1 is MNHNS and CDR2 is SASEGT in the germline V gene. The CDR3 spans 13 residues. CDR3 protein: CASTPRADEKLFF. The CDR3 DNA sequence: TGTGCCAGCACTCCGCGGGCGGACGAAAAACTGTTTTTT.

In its sample, this clone was seen once. V is TRBV27 and J is TRBJ2-4; no definite D call. The length of the CDR3 is 17 residues. The V and J ends lost 2 bases and 0 bases respectively, with 14 bases between them. Germline V CDR1 and CDR2: MNHEY, SMNVEV (reference sequence). CDR3 amino acids: CASSLKPAVLAKNIQYF. For the CDR3, the DNA is TGTGCCAGCAGTTTAAAACCGGCAGTACTAGCCAAAAACATTCAGTACTTC.

The chain has TRBV19 and TRBJ1-5, with a weak D call TRBD1 (5 bases). The CDR3 length is 13 residues. V was shortened by 6 bases and J by 6 bases, with 12 bases between the two germline ends. In germline, CDR1 is LNHDA, CDR2 SQIVND (reference sequence). The CDR3 DNA sequence: TGTGCCAGTAGCCGGGGCCGCGGTCAGCCCCAGCATTTT. This encodes CASSRGRGQPQHF.